Following are 20 T cell receptor beta chains from one sample sequenced in a study of T cells after yellow fever vaccination. TCRdb called the 5' RACE reads again in MiXCR, with one record for every CDR3 protein. The table records about 69,000 distinct CDR3 sequences, approximately 6.2% of them present only once. The source was CD4+ T cells sorted from PBMCs, collected less than 18 days after the first yellow fever vaccination. The receptors here all came from a man aged 18 to 29 who received the YFV17D yellow fever vaccine.

This clonotype was detected ten times or more. The V gene is TRBV20-1, the J gene TRBJ1-1, with a tentative D call TRBD1 (6 bases). Germline V lookup: CDR1 DFQATT, CDR2 SNEGSKA (reference sequence). The CDR3 extends over 9 amino acids. The CDR3 loop reads CKGGTEAFF. CDR3 DNA: TGCAAGGGGGGTACTGAAGCTTTCTTT.

This clonotype was observed at least ten times. This chain connects TRBV20-1 to TRBJ2-3; a weak D match, TRBD2 (6 bases). CDR1 is DFQATT and CDR2 is SNEGSKA in the germline V gene (reference sequence). Trimming removed 6 bases from V and 2 bases from J, with 9 bases in between. The CDR3 extends over 12 amino acids. Here the CDR3 reads CSAPGVTDTQYF. The CDR3, as DNA: TGCAGTGCGCCGGGGGTCACAGATACGCAGTATTTT.

This clonotype was seen many times. The chain combines TRBV30 with TRBJ2-7; 7 nucleotides line up with TRBD1. Trimming at V came to 2 bases and at J to 0 bases, leaving 4 bases not matched to a gene. Germline V gives CDR1 GTSNPN, CDR2 SVGIG (reference sequence). The CDR3 sequence is 14 residues long. CDR3 amino acids: CAWSPGTVSYEQYF. As DNA, the CDR3 is TGTGCCTGGAGTCCCGGGACAGTCTCCTACGAGCAGTACTTC.

This clonotype was seen at least ten times. The chain recombines TRBV7-9 with TRBJ2-1, with TRBD2 matching 12 bases. Per germline, CDR1 SEHNR and CDR2 FQNEAQ (reference sequence). The J segment lost 3 bases and the V segment lost 5 bases, leaving 5 bases of the junction unmatched. CDR3 size: 16 residues. The CDR3 bases are TGTGCCAGCAGCCCGGGACTAGCGGGCTTCTACAATGAGCAGTTCTTC. It is translated as CASSPGLAGFYNEQFF.

This clonotype was recorded a few times. The chain couples TRBV30 to TRBJ2-1; TRBD2 might be the D (6 bases). V dropped 0 bases and J dropped 10 bases, with 10 bases sitting between them. Germline CDR1 and CDR2: GTSNPN and SVGIG (reference sequence). This CDR3 contains 12 residues. In nucleotides, the CDR3 is TGTGCCTGGAGTGTATGGGGGGAAGAGCAGTTCTTC. This sequence encodes CAWSVWGEEQFF.

This clonotype was observed at least ten times. This chain connects TRBV20-1 to TRBJ2-4; the D gene is possibly TRBD1 (5 bases). There are 15 residues in the CDR3. CDR1 DFQATT and CDR2 SNEGSKA come from the germline V gene (reference sequence). Trimming shortened V by 1 base and J by 1 base, and 11 bases separated the two germline ends. The CDR3 nucleotides are TGCAGTGCTAGAGTCCCAGGGATGGCCAAAAACATTCAGTACTTC. Translated: CSARVPGMAKNIQYF.

This clonotype is classed as medium-sized (0.01 to 0.1%). In nucleotides, the CDR3 is TGTGCCAGCACTCAGGGGGGACACCTATACGAGCAGTACTTC. Translated: CASTQGGHLYEQYF. The chain joins TRBV2 to TRBJ2-7; D perhaps matches TRBD1 (7 bases). The CDR3 runs to 14 residues. The V end lost 7 bases, the J end lost 4 bases, and 17 bases lay between the germline ends. In germline, CDR1 is SNHLY, CDR2 FYNNEI.

In this sample, this clonotype turned up many times. This chain links TRBV5-1 with TRBJ2-5, with TRBD2 as a possible D gene (5 bases). Germline CDR1 SGHRS, CDR2 YFSETQ. Trimming pared 2 bases from V and 5 bases from J, leaving 22 bases between. The CDR3 contains 17 residues. The DNA for the CDR3 is TGCGCCAGCAGCTTAACACCGCCGTACCGAACGGGGGAGACCCAGTACTTC. Translation: CASSLTPPYRTGETQYF.

This clonotype occurred many times. The J gene is TRBJ2-5, the V gene TRBV7-2, with D possibly TRBD2 on 5 matching bases. CDR1 and CDR2 from the germline V gene are SGHTA and FQGNSA. V was shortened by 3 bases and J by 1 base, with 6 bases between the two germline ends. The CDR3 spans 13 residues. The CDR3 DNA follows: TGTGCCAGCAGCTTCGGGATCCAAGAGACCCAGTACTTC. Protein product: CASSFGIQETQYF. The full variable domain, with the rest looked up from reference TRBV7-2 and TRBJ2-5, is GAGVSQSPSNKVTEKGKDVELRCDPISGHTALYWYRQSLGQGLEFLIYFQGNSAPDKSGLPSDRFSAERTGGSVSTLTIQRTQQEDSAVYLCASSFGIQETQYFGPGTRLLVL.

This clonotype was seen many times. This sequence joins TRBV5-1 and TRBJ1-1; the match to TRBD1 covers 7 bases. This CDR3 spans 12 amino acids. V dropped 2 bases and J dropped 6; count of bases not matched to a gene: 1. CDR1 is SGHRS and CDR2 is YFSETQ in the germline V gene. CDR3 nucleotides: TGCGCCAGCAGCTTTGGACAGGCTGAAGCTTTCTTT. As protein: CASSFGQAEAFF.

This clonotype was observed a few times. Its ends do not fully match the called genes, so a read error is possible. This chain links TRBV12-3 or TRBV12-4 with TRBJ1-6; D is unclear. The CDR3 totals 16 residues. The CDR3: CSSSLWRSSYNSPLHF. DNA of the CDR3: TGTTCCAGCAGTTTATGGCGGAGCTCCTATAATTCACCCCTCCACTTT.

This clonotype showed up just a few times. The chain combines TRBV6-2 or TRBV6-3 with TRBJ2-2, with D perhaps given as TRBD1 or TRBD2 (6 bases each). Germline values: CDR1 MNHEY, CDR2 SVGEGT. V lost 6 bases to trimming and J lost 4 bases, with 15 bases between them. The CDR3 is 15 amino acids. The CDR3 DNA sequence: TGTGCCAGCAGCCCCCGGGGGCTCGGCACCGGGGAGCTGTTTTTT. This translates into CASSPRGLGTGELFF.

This clonotype was counted many times. V is TRBV7-2 and J is TRBJ2-2, with TRBD2 matching over 7 bases. The CDR3 covers 16 residues. After removal of 2 bases from V and 7 bases from J, the junction contained 10 bases not matched to a gene. Per germline, CDR1 SGHTA and CDR2 FQGNSA. The CDR3 loop is CASSLFRGRENGELFF. The CDR3 region has the DNA TGTGCCAGCAGCTTATTCCGGGGGAGGGAGAACGGGGAGCTGTTTTTT.

This clonotype was seen many times. The chain couples TRBV18 to TRBJ2-7; 7 bases are shared with TRBD1. The CDR3 runs 12 residues. Germline V gives CDR1 KGHSH, CDR2 LQKENI. J gave up 4 bases and V 5 bases, and 2 bases lay outside the gene matches. The CDR3 is CASSGTAYEQYF. The CDR3 coding sequence is TGTGCCAGCTCAGGGACAGCGTACGAGCAGTACTTC.

This clonotype was recorded many times. A junction end diverges from the germline sequence, so it may reflect a read error. The genes are TRBV7-9 and TRBJ1-2; D perhaps matches TRBD1 (6 bases). Germline V gene sequence: CDR1 SEHNR, CDR2 FQNEAQ (reference sequence). This CDR3 region has 15 residues. This CDR3 reads CSSSPDRPWDYGYTF. CDR3 sequence (DNA): TGTTCCAGCAGCCCAGACAGGCCCTGGGACTATGGCTACACCTTC.

This clonotype was seen repeatedly, ten times or more. The J gene is TRBJ1-2, the V gene TRBV12-3 or TRBV12-4, with a weak D call TRBD1 (5 bases). Between the trimmed V and J ends, which lost 3 bases and 5 bases, there was a span of 10 bases. The CDR3 sequence is 13 residues long. The CDR3 nucleotides are TGTGCCAGCAGTTTTTCAGGGTTATATGGCTACACCTTC. It encodes CASSFSGLYGYTF.

Note on this clonotype: This sequence may be a read error, since a much larger clone differs from it by one base. The rearrangement uses TRBV14 and TRBJ2-7; unclear D gene. V was trimmed by 0 bases and J by 6 bases, leaving 12 bases between them. Germline CDR1 and CDR2: SGHDN and FVKESK. This CDR3 region has 14 residues. The CDR3 DNA follows: TGTGCCAGCAGCCAAGAGGTGGAATTCAGCGAGCAGTACTTC. Amino acid sequence: CASSQEVEFSEQYF.

This clonotype has ten or more counts. This chain joins TRBV20-1 and TRBJ1-1, with 10 positions matching TRBD1. Trimming at V came to 1 base and at J to 0 bases, leaving 2 bases not matched to a gene. CDR1 DFQATT and CDR2 SNEGSKA come from the germline V gene (reference sequence). The CDR3 covers 15 residues. Written as DNA, the CDR3 is TGCAGTGCTAGAGGGGGACAGGGGATGAACACTGAAGCTTTCTTT. This gives the protein CSARGGQGMNTEAFF.

This clonotype was counted ten times or more. The chain employs TRBV15 and TRBJ2-3; 7 bases are shared with TRBD2. This CDR3 is built from 16 residues. The trim removed 3 bases at V and 0 bases at J, leaving 6 bases unmatched. Per the germline V gene, CDR1 is LNHNV and CDR2 is YYDKDF (reference sequence). The CDR3 loop is CATSRGSGASTDTQYF. DNA for the CDR3: TGTGCCACCAGCAGGGGAAGCGGGGCTAGCACAGATACGCAGTATTTT.

Note on this clonotype: Being one base from a much bigger clone, this may be a read error. CDR3 sequence reads: CAWTGGGFREQFF. DNA of the CDR3: TGTGCCTGGACGGGGGGAGGATTCCGAGAGCAGTTCTTC. The J gene is TRBJ2-1, the V gene TRBV30; 7 bases are a match to TRBD2. The CDR3 length is 13 residues. Germline CDR1 reads GTSNPN; CDR2 reads SVGIG (reference sequence). After removal of 4 bases from V and 10 bases from J, the junction contained 10 bases not matched to a gene.